One sample yielded the 32 T cell receptor beta chains listed below, sequenced in a study of cytomegalovirus exposure and HLA in healthy donors (dated by TCRdb to 2016 to 2017). Libraries were prepared through the immunoSEQ multiplex PCR assay. The source is immuneACCESS, and TCRdb retained only in-frame sequences with V and J called. Part of the clones is not carried over; for the studies checked, unresolved V genes explain less than half of this, and the remainder is unexplained. This sample comprises about 150,000 clones, 86% of them detected only once. The ten largest clones capture around 24% of the sample. Sequenced: PBMCs. The origin of the receptors is a man aged 18 to 35 in good health and CMV-seropositive.

The chain recombines TRBV9 with TRBJ2-5; 12 bases match TRBD2. The germline gives CDR1 SGDLS, CDR2 YYNGEE. V lost 0 bases and J lost 3; bases outside the gene matches: 6. The CDR3 sequence is 17 residues long. CDR3 sequence reads: CASSVDPSGRVKETQYF. The CDR3 DNA reads as TGTGCCAGCAGCGTAGATCCTAGCGGGAGGGTAAAAGAGACCCAGTACTTC.

The chain is built from TRBV4-2 and TRBJ2-1; 7 bases line up with TRBD1. The CDR3 spans 16 residues. V was clipped by 0 bases and J by 8 bases; unmatched bases: 10. The V gene's germline CDR1 is LGHNA and CDR2 YNFKEQ. The CDR3 region has the DNA TGTGCCAGCAGCCAAGATAAGGGCAGGGGGTCTGATGAGCAGTTCTTC. This sequence encodes CASSQDKGRGSDEQFF.

The rearrangement links TRBV7-9 to TRBJ1-2; perhaps TRBD1 as D (5 bases). Germline values: CDR1 SEHNR, CDR2 FQNEAQ (reference sequence). Trimming took 2 bases from V and 0 from J, leaving 7 bases between them. The CDR3 consists of 14 residues. The CDR3, as DNA: TGTGCCAGCAGCTTACCGACAGCTAACTATGGCTACACCTTC. Its translation is CASSLPTANYGYTF.

DNA of the CDR3: TGCGCCAGCAGCCAAGTCTATAGCGGGGGGGCGACCGGGGAGCTGTTTTTT. The encoded protein is CASSQVYSGGATGELFF. J is TRBJ2-2 and V is TRBV4-1; 11 bases match TRBD2. The CDR3 extends over 17 amino acids. Germline CDR1 is MGHRA and CDR2 is YSYEKL. The V gene end was trimmed by 1 base and the J gene end by 5 bases; junction bases not matched to a gene: 6.

The chain combines TRBV15 with TRBJ1-1; no clear D gene. Per the germline V gene, CDR1 is LNHNV and CDR2 is YYDKDF (reference sequence). This CDR3 region has 14 residues. V lost 0 bases and J lost 10, with 15 bases in between. CDR3 in amino acids: CATSRELLELRAFF. The DNA for the CDR3 is TGTGCCACCAGCAGAGAGTTGCTAGAGCTAAGAGCTTTCTTT.

The chain recombines TRBV5-1 with TRBJ1-2; 9 bases map to TRBD1. Germline V lookup: CDR1 SGHRS, CDR2 YFSETQ. The CDR3 has 15 residues. The J segment lost 8 bases and the V segment lost 3 bases, leaving 11 bases of the junction unmatched. As DNA, the CDR3 is TGCGCCAGCAGCTACACCGGGACAGGGAGCCGGGGCTACACCTTC. It translates to CASSYTGTGSRGYTF.

The gene calls are TRBV9 and TRBJ2-1; D is unclear. The CDR3 loop spans 15 amino acids. V dropped 2 bases and J dropped 2 bases, with 11 bases sitting between them. The germline V gene encodes CDR1 SGDLS and CDR2 YYNGEE. Written as DNA, the CDR3 is TGTGCCAGCAGCGTTGGTCAGTCCACCTACAATGAGCAGTTCTTC. Translated, it gives CASSVGQSTYNEQFF.

The chain recombines TRBV9 with TRBJ2-5; D might be TRBD2 (6 bases). CDR3 size: 15 residues. Germline V CDR1 and CDR2: SGDLS, YYNGEE. Trimming removed 0 bases from V and 5 bases from J, with 14 bases in between. The CDR3, as DNA: TGTGCCAGCAGCGTAGATGGCGGGGCCAGGGAGACCCAGTACTTC. Translated, it gives CASSVDGGARETQYF.

The chain links TRBV5-8 to TRBJ1-1; no reliable D call. The CDR3 contains 17 residues. V shed 3 bases and J shed 0 bases, with 18 bases lying between them. CDR1 and CDR2 (germline): SGHTS, YDEGEE. The CDR3 region has the DNA TGTGCCAGCAGCTGGGAGGGATCCCTGGTGGTGAACACTGAAGCTTTCTTT. Amino acids: CASSWEGSLVVNTEAFF.

The genes are TRBV5-6 and TRBJ1-2; D not certain. CDR3 length: 13 residues. From germline, CDR1 is SGHDT and CDR2 YYEEEE. With 4 bases removed from V and 4 bases from J, the gap between germline ends came to 11 bases. The CDR3 DNA sequence: TGTGCCAGCAGCCTGGAAGCCCTCTATGGCTACACCTTC. Amino acid sequence: CASSLEALYGYTF. The full variable domain, with the rest looked up from reference TRBV5-6 and TRBJ1-2, is DAGVTQSPTHLIKTRGQQVTLRCSPKSGHDTVSWYQQALGQGPQFIFQYYEEEERQRGNFPDRFSGHQFPNYSSELNVNALLLGDSALYLCASSLEALYGYTFGSGTRLTVV.

This clone was observed once. The chain is built from TRBV9 and TRBJ2-1; 10 bases align to TRBD2. The V gene's germline CDR1 is SGDLS and CDR2 YYNGEE. This CDR3 is built from 15 residues. V trimming: 0 bases; J trimming: 9 bases; junction bases outside the gene matches: 6. The CDR3 region has the DNA TGTGCCAGCAGCGTAGCCCTAGCGGGAGTTGGTGAGCAGTTCTTC. The encoded protein is CASSVALAGVGEQFF.

J is TRBJ1-1 and V is TRBV18; TRBD1 matches 9 bases. After removal of 2 bases from V and 4 bases from J, the junction contained 5 bases not matched to a gene. CDR1 is KGHSH, CDR2 LQKENI, per germline. CDR3 length equals 15 residues. The CDR3 sequence is CASSPATGGSTEAFF. The CDR3 DNA follows: TGTGCCAGCTCACCAGCCACAGGGGGCTCCACTGAAGCTTTCTTT.

The V call is TRBV19, the J call TRBJ2-1, with 9 bases that match TRBD2. The CDR3 is 17 residues long. The V gene end was trimmed by 7 bases and the J gene end by 4 bases; junction bases not matched to a gene: 14. Germline V gene data show CDR1 as LNHDA and CDR2 as SQIVND (reference sequence). The CDR3 loop reads CASTKGTTTSGYNEQFF. The CDR3 DNA reads as TGTGCCAGTACCAAGGGGACCACGACTAGCGGATACAATGAGCAGTTCTTC. The full variable domain, in which reference TRBV19 and TRBJ2-1 provide the parts outside the CDR3, is DGGITQSPKYLFRKEGQNVTLSCEQNLNHDAMYWYRQDPGQGLRLIYYSQIVNDFQKGDIAEGYSVSREKKESFPLTVTSAQKNPTAFYLCASTKGTTTSGYNEQFFGPGTRLTVL.

The genes are TRBV6-1 and TRBJ2-3; no clear D gene. V lost 1 base, J lost 4 bases, and 3 bases lay in between. CDR1 and CDR2 from the germline V gene are MNHNS and SASEGT. The CDR3 loop spans 12 amino acids. The CDR3 region is CASSEGADTQYF. CDR3 nucleotides: TGTGCCAGCAGTGAAGGAGCAGATACGCAGTATTTT.

This clone was recorded a few times. V and J are TRBV6-1 and TRBJ2-2, with TRBD1 matching over 8 bases. The ends lost 5 bases at V and 3 bases at J; junction bases unmatched: 5. The CDR3 is made up of 15 amino acids. Per the germline V gene, CDR1 is MNHNS and CDR2 is SASEGT. The CDR3 sequence is CASSKTGVHTGELFF. As DNA, the CDR3 is TGTGCCAGCAGTAAGACAGGGGTTCACACCGGGGAGCTGTTTTTT.

V and J are TRBV29-1 and TRBJ1-2; maybe TRBD1 (5 bases). This CDR3 region has 12 residues. Germline V lookup: CDR1 SQVTM, CDR2 ANQGSEA. Between the trimmed V and J ends, which lost 4 bases and 6 bases, there was a span of 12 bases. CDR3 sequence reads: CSVAGREDGYTF. The CDR3 bases are TGCAGCGTTGCGGGCAGGGAGGATGGCTACACCTTC.

The chain joins TRBV6-5 to TRBJ2-2; D might be TRBD1 (5 bases). CDR3 length equals 15 residues. V shed 0 bases and J shed 7 bases, with 12 bases lying between them. Germline CDR1 and CDR2: MNHEY and SVGAGI. CDR3: CASSYSSQGSGELFF. Written as DNA, the CDR3 is TGTGCCAGCAGTTACTCGAGTCAGGGTAGCGGGGAGCTGTTTTTT.

V usage is TRBV29-1 and J usage is TRBJ2-7, with D possibly TRBD1 on 6 matching bases. Germline V gene data show CDR1 as SQVTM and CDR2 as ANQGSEA. V gave up 4 bases and J gave up 3 bases, with 13 bases separating them. This CDR3 has 13 amino acids. In DNA form, the CDR3 reads TGCAGCGTTGCGCCTCAGGGACACTACGAGCAGTACTTC. Amino acid sequence: CSVAPQGHYEQYF.

The genes are TRBV4-2 and TRBJ2-1; TRBD1 matches at 7 bases. The CDR3 runs 13 residues. V dropped 4 bases and J dropped 6; count of bases not matched to a gene: 3. Germline CDR1 is LGHNA and CDR2 is YNFKEQ. The CDR3 bases are TGTGCCAGCAGCCTTTACAGGGGCAATGAGCAGTTCTTC. This encodes CASSLYRGNEQFF.

V gene TRBV5-1 combines with J gene TRBJ2-7, with D unclear. Germline V CDR1 and CDR2: SGHRS, YFSETQ. Trimming removed 5 bases at V and 0 bases at J, with 12 bases between. The CDR3 is made up of 14 amino acids. CDR3: CASRELPSSYEQYF. The CDR3 region has the DNA TGCGCCAGCAGGGAGCTCCCAAGCTCCTACGAGCAGTACTTC.

This chain links TRBV4-3 with TRBJ1-6, with a tentative D call TRBD1 (5 bases). CDR1 is LGHNA, CDR2 YSLEER, per germline. The CDR3 consists of 17 residues. V was cut by 0 bases and J by 8 bases, with 17 bases left in between. Here the CDR3 DNA reads TGCGCCAGCAGCCAAGATGGGGGGGTAGGGAGGGATTCACCCCTCCACTTT. Protein sequence: CASSQDGGVGRDSPLHF.

The V and J genes are TRBV5-1 and TRBJ2-4; a weak D match, TRBD1 (6 bases). Trimming pared 4 bases from V and 3 bases from J, leaving 14 bases between. Germline lookup yields CDR1 SGHRS and CDR2 YFSETQ. The CDR3 is made up of 15 amino acids. The DNA for the CDR3 is TGCGCCAGCAGCCGGACAGAAGGGGGCAAAAACATTCAGTACTTC. This encodes CASSRTEGGKNIQYF.

This chain links TRBV2 with TRBJ2-2; D possibly corresponds to TRBD2 (6 bases). Trimming cost V 7 bases and J 5 bases, with 8 bases left between them. CDR1 is SNHLY and CDR2 is FYNNEI in the germline V gene. This CDR3 comprises 12 residues. CDR3 loop: CASKAGTGELFF. CDR3 sequence (DNA): TGTGCCAGCAAGGCGGGAACCGGGGAGCTGTTTTTT. Together with reference TRBV2 and TRBJ2-2, the CDR3 gives the full variable domain: EPEVTQTPSHQVTQMGQEVILRCVPISNHLYFYWYRQILGQKVEFLVSFYNNEISEKSEIFDDQFSVERPDGSNFTLKIRSTKLEDSAMYFCASKAGTGELFFGEGSRLTVL.

This sequence joins TRBV9 and TRBJ2-2; maybe TRBD1 (6 bases). V was clipped by 0 bases and J by 5 bases, with 11 bases between them. Germline CDR1 and CDR2: SGDLS and YYNGEE. The CDR3 sequence is 15 residues long. The CDR3 loop is CASSVDPGVTGELFF. The CDR3 region has the DNA TGTGCCAGCAGCGTAGACCCAGGGGTAACCGGGGAGCTGTTTTTT.

DNA of the CDR3: TGTGCCAGCAGCGTGTACGGGTCCTACGAGCAGTACTTC. It encodes CASSVYGSYEQYF. The rearrangement links TRBV11-3 to TRBJ2-7; D call uncertain. CDR3 length equals 13 residues. The V end lost 5 bases, the J end lost 1 base, and 9 bases lay between the germline ends. Germline V gene data show CDR1 as SGHNT and CDR2 as YENEEA.

Details on this clone: Other DNA sequences in this specimen translate into the identical CDR3. The J gene is TRBJ1-1, the V gene TRBV29-1, with no clear D. V was cut by 3 bases and J by 1 base, with 6 bases left in between. Germline V CDR1 and CDR2: SQVTM, ANQGSEA. The CDR3 length is 12 residues. CDR3 DNA: TGCAGCGTTGACCGGGGGAACACTGAAGCTTTCTTT. It translates to CSVDRGNTEAFF.

This chain uses TRBV10-3 with TRBJ2-3, with TRBD1 matching over 9 bases. Trimming at V came to 9 bases and at J to 2 bases, leaving 6 bases not matched to a gene. This CDR3 is 14 amino acids long. From germline, CDR1 is ENHRY and CDR2 SYGVKD. The CDR3: CAIKGTGTTDTQYF. CDR3 DNA sequence: TGTGCCATTAAAGGGACAGGGACCACAGATACGCAGTATTTT.

This rearrangement joins TRBV18 to TRBJ2-7; maybe TRBD2 (5 bases). V lost 4 bases and J 3 bases, leaving 13 bases between the germline ends. The V gene's germline CDR1 is KGHSH and CDR2 LQKENI. This CDR3 has 14 residues. This CDR3 is CASSQGDVRYEQYF. The CDR3 DNA reads TGTGCCAGCTCACAGGGAGACGTGCGCTACGAGCAGTACTTC.

DNA for the CDR3: TGTGCCAGCAGCTTGGTGGGGGGGGGCACAGATACGCAGTATTTT. It codes for CASSLVGGGTDTQYF. The V gene is TRBV5-6, the J gene TRBJ2-3, with 7 bases lining up with TRBD2. The CDR3 spans 15 residues. Per germline, CDR1 SGHDT and CDR2 YYEEEE. The trim removed 0 bases at V and 1 base at J, leaving 2 bases unmatched.

A remark on this clone: The same CDR3 arises from other DNA sequences in this sample as well. This chain links TRBV18 with TRBJ1-1, with D unclear. The CDR3 runs to 12 residues. Germline lookup yields CDR1 KGHSH and CDR2 LQKENI. Trimming removed 2 bases at V and 5 bases at J, with 6 bases between. CDR3 in amino acids: CASSPRRTEAFF. CDR3 DNA: TGTGCCAGCTCACCAAGGAGGACTGAAGCTTTCTTT.

V is TRBV7-9 and J is TRBJ2-7, with 10 bases fitting TRBD1. Trimming at V came to 3 bases and at J to 1 base, leaving 3 bases not matched to a gene. Germline-derived CDR1 and CDR2 are SEHNR and FQNEAQ (reference sequence). The CDR3 spans 15 residues. The CDR3 region is CASSFWDRGSYEQYF. In DNA, the CDR3 is TGTGCCAGCAGCTTTTGGGACAGGGGATCCTACGAGCAGTACTTC.

This clone was recorded only once. The chain joins TRBV5-1 to TRBJ2-1, with D perhaps matching TRBD2 (6 bases). The CDR3 sequence is 15 residues long. CDR1 and CDR2 from the germline V gene are SGHRS and YFSETQ. Trimming cost V 0 bases and J 4 bases, with 11 bases left between them. The CDR3 spells CASSLDTGGYNEQFF. The CDR3 nucleotides are TGCGCCAGCAGCTTGGATACAGGAGGGTACAATGAGCAGTTCTTC.